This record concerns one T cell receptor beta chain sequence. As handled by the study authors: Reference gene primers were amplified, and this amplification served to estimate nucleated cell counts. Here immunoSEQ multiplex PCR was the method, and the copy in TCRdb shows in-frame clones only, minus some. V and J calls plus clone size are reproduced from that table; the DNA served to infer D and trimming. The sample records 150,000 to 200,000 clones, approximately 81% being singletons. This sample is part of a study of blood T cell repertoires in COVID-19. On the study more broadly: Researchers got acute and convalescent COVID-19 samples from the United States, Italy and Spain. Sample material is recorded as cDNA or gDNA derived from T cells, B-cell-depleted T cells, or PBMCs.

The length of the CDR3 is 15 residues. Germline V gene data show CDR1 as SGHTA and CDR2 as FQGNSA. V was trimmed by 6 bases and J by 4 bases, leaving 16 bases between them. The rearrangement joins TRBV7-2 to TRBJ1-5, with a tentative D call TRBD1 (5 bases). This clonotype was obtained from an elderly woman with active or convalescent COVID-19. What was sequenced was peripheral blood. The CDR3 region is CASSPGRASNQPQHF. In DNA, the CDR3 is TGTGCCAGCAGTCCCGGCAGGGCATCGAATCAGCCCCAGCATTTT.